These 22 T cell receptor beta chains were all obtained from the same sample, sequenced in a study of cytomegalovirus exposure and HLA in healthy donors listed by TCRdb under 2017. Receptors were amplified or captured by the immunoSEQ multiplex PCR assay. The multiplex PCR relied on a mix of 60 forward primers for TCR Vbeta segments and 13 reverse primers for TCR Jbeta segments. TCRdb re-hosts the immuneACCESS table, in-frame sequences only. Its copies lack some clones; in the studies checked, an unresolved V gene accounts for under half of them, and the cause for the rest is not known. The sample table shows tens of thousands of clones, and over 70% are seen once. Jointly, the top ten make up approximately 8% of the sample. Sequencing used PBMCs. The receptors were sampled from a man aged 60 to 75 in good health and CMV-seropositive.

This clone came up a few times. This chain joins TRBV7-9 and TRBJ1-1; D remains ambiguous. The CDR3 is 11 residues long. Per the germline V gene, CDR1 is SEHNR and CDR2 is FQNEAQ (reference sequence). The V end was cut by 5 bases, the J end by 2 bases, with 3 bases between. As DNA, the CDR3 is TGTGCCAGCAGCCTAAACACTGAAGCTTTCTTT. Its protein is CASSLNTEAFF.

Notes on this clone: The junction differs from germline at one of its ends, possibly a read error. This sequence joins TRBV7-9 and TRBJ2-7, with no clear D. The CDR3 has 11 residues. Germline-derived CDR1 and CDR2 are SEHNR and FQNEAQ (reference sequence). The CDR3 DNA sequence: TGTTCCAGCAGCCCCTCCGACGAGCAGTACTTC. Amino acids: CSSSPSDEQYF.

The chain links TRBV9 to TRBJ1-5; no clear D gene. This CDR3 has 22 amino acids. V was trimmed by 3 bases and J by 7 bases, leaving 38 bases between them. Germline loops: CDR1 SGDLS, CDR2 YYNGEE. CDR3 in amino acids: CASSAVSFYRRVEFTWIQPQHF. The CDR3 DNA is TGTGCCAGCAGCGCTGTAAGTTTTTATCGTCGGGTTGAGTTTACCTGGATCCAGCCCCAGCATTTT.

This chain uses TRBV19 with TRBJ2-7; 8 bases line up with TRBD1. The CDR3 covers 14 residues. The junction had 6 bases not matched to a gene; V was cut back by 5 bases and J by 3 bases. CDR1 and CDR2 (germline): LNHDA, SQIVND (reference sequence). The CDR3 loop is CASSFRTGNYEQYF. The CDR3 bases are TGTGCCAGTAGTTTCCGGACAGGGAACTACGAGCAGTACTTC.

This chain links TRBV5-8 with TRBJ1-1; TRBD1 matches 7 bases. The V and J ends lost 3 bases and 2 bases, in that order; junction bases with no gene match: 7. Germline V CDR1 and CDR2: SGHTS, YDEGEE. This CDR3 spans 15 amino acids. The CDR3 nucleotides read TGTGCCAGCAGCTCGGGACAGACCAGAAACACTGAAGCTTTCTTT. Protein product: CASSSGQTRNTEAFF.

This clone was seen more than once but under ten times. V and J are TRBV5-4 and TRBJ2-7, with 10 bases matching TRBD2. Germline values: CDR1 SGHNT, CDR2 YYREEE (reference sequence). Trimming removed 2 bases from V and 6 bases from J; junction bases left unmatched: 5. The CDR3 sequence is 14 residues long. CDR3 amino acids: CASSFSGGTSEQYF. The CDR3 DNA is TGTGCCAGCAGCTTTAGCGGGGGGACCTCCGAGCAGTACTTC.

This sequence joins TRBV10-2 and TRBJ1-1, with a tentative D call TRBD1 (5 bases). Germline loops: CDR1 WSHSY, CDR2 SAAADI. With 6 bases removed from V and 0 bases from J, the gap between germline ends came to 17 bases. The CDR3 is made up of 16 amino acids. CDR3 DNA sequence: TGCGCCAGCAGCCTACAGGAGCCTGGGATGAACACTGAAGCTTTCTTT. Its protein is CASSLQEPGMNTEAFF.

The V and J genes are TRBV11-2 and TRBJ1-6; 9 nucleotides line up with TRBD1. Germline V gene lookup returns CDR1 SGHAT and CDR2 FQNNGV. Trimming at V came to 4 bases and at J to 10 bases, leaving 5 bases not matched to a gene. CDR3 length: 14 amino acids. Written as DNA, the CDR3 is TGTGCCAGCAGCTCGACAGGGGGTTTCTCACCCCTCCACTTT. It specifies CASSSTGGFSPLHF.

This chain links TRBV5-1 with TRBJ1-3, with 8 bases aligning to TRBD1. The CDR3 is 14 residues long. Per the germline V gene, CDR1 is SGHRS and CDR2 is YFSETQ. V lost 4 bases to trimming and J lost 6 bases; unmatched junction nucleotides: 6. The CDR3, as DNA: TGCGCCAGCAGCCCAGGGGGCGAAGAAAACACCATATATTTT. Protein sequence: CASSPGGEENTIYF.

Of note for this clone: A read error may produce the germline difference seen at one junction end. This same CDR3 is encoded by further DNA sequences in the sample. J is TRBJ2-7 and V is TRBV11-2; no reliable D call. This CDR3 region has 14 residues. Germline CDR1 reads SGHAT; CDR2 reads FQNNGV. The CDR3 DNA reads TGTGCCAGCACCTTAGGCCACAGCTCCTACGAGCAGTACTTC. Translation: CASTLGHSSYEQYF.

This clone came up a few times. This rearrangement joins TRBV7-8 to TRBJ1-1; 7 nucleotides align to TRBD1. The CDR3 sequence is 14 residues long. Germline V gene sequence: CDR1 SGHVS, CDR2 FQNEAQ. The trim removed 3 bases at V and 5 bases at J, leaving 6 bases unmatched. The CDR3, as DNA: TGTGCCAGCAGCTTCACACAGGGGAGGACTGAAGCTTTCTTT. Protein product: CASSFTQGRTEAFF.

This clone has only a few counts. The chain has TRBV6-6 and TRBJ1-4, with D tentatively TRBD1 (6 bases). There are 16 residues in the CDR3. Trimming took off 8 bases at V and 0 bases at J, with 16 bases between the two ends. Germline loops: CDR1 MNHNY, CDR2 SVGAGI (reference sequence). The CDR3: CASRQDFLATNEKLFF. The CDR3 DNA reads TGTGCCAGCCGACAGGACTTTCTTGCAACTAATGAAAAACTGTTTTTT.

The gene calls are TRBV19 and TRBJ1-2; 7 bases match TRBD1. This CDR3 spans 13 amino acids. CDR1 LNHDA and CDR2 SQIVND come from the germline V gene (reference sequence). J was trimmed by 8 bases and V by 6 bases; bases with no gene match: 9. The CDR3 spells CASRKEGARGYTF. As DNA, the CDR3 is TGTGCCAGTAGGAAGGAGGGGGCGCGGGGCTACACCTTC.

V and J are TRBV6-1 and TRBJ1-1; D call uncertain. Trimming cost V 7 bases and J 3 bases, with 18 bases left between them. The CDR3 is made up of 15 amino acids. CDR1 MNHNS and CDR2 SASEGT come from the germline V gene. CDR3 region: CASIERQIGDTEAFF. For the CDR3, the DNA is TGTGCCAGCATCGAGCGGCAAATCGGGGACACTGAAGCTTTCTTT.

The V gene is TRBV27, the J gene TRBJ2-7; possibly TRBD1 for D (6 bases). The germline gives CDR1 MNHEY, CDR2 SMNVEV (reference sequence). The CDR3 totals 13 residues. The V gene lost 10 bases and the J gene lost 2 bases, with 15 bases spanning the gap. The CDR3 DNA reads as TGTGCCACGAGGAGGACAGATGCCTACGAGCAGTACTTC. Translation gives CATRRTDAYEQYF.

V and J are TRBV6-1 and TRBJ1-6; D gene uncertain. Germline loops: CDR1 MNHNS, CDR2 SASEGT. The CDR3 spans 15 residues. Deletions cut 0 bases from V and 6 bases from J, with 9 bases between. The CDR3 loop reads CASSEAYGSNSPLHF. CDR3 bases: TGTGCCAGCAGTGAAGCATACGGGAGTAATTCACCCCTCCACTTT.

This sequence joins TRBV6-6 and TRBJ1-3; D is undetermined. V was shortened by 5 bases and J by 4 bases, with 15 bases between the two germline ends. Germline V CDR1 and CDR2: MNHNY, SVGAGI (reference sequence). This CDR3 spans 15 amino acids. CDR3 nucleotide sequence: TGTGCCAGCAGTGGGAGCCCTAACGAAGGAAACACCATATATTTT. As protein: CASSGSPNEGNTIYF.

J is TRBJ2-7 and V is TRBV19; 7 bases fit TRBD1. Germline loops: CDR1 LNHDA, CDR2 SQIVND (reference sequence). This CDR3 has 14 residues. The ends lost 4 bases at V and 2 bases at J; junction bases unmatched: 5. The CDR3 DNA reads as TGTGCCAGTAGTAGGACAGGACCCCCCTACGAGCAGTACTTC. Amino acid sequence: CASSRTGPPYEQYF. The variable domain in full, with the rest retrieved from reference TRBV19 and TRBJ2-7, is DGGITQSPKYLFRKEGQNVTLSCEQNLNHDAMYWYRQDPGQGLRLIYYSQIVNDFQKGDIAEGYSVSREKKESFPLTVTSAQKNPTAFYLCASSRTGPPYEQYFGPGTRLTVT.

The V call is TRBV5-5, the J call TRBJ1-1; D call uncertain. CDR1 is SGHKS, CDR2 YYEKEE, per germline (reference sequence). V gave up 0 bases and J gave up 1 base, with 7 bases separating them. This CDR3 spans 14 amino acids. The CDR3 region is CASSLAPQNTEAFF. CDR3 sequence (DNA): TGTGCCAGCAGCTTGGCCCCCCAGAACACTGAAGCTTTCTTT.

This clone occurred a few times. The gene calls are TRBV5-4 and TRBJ2-7; D not resolved. Germline CDR1 SGHNT, CDR2 YYREEE (reference sequence). The CDR3 extends over 13 amino acids. Trimming removed 0 bases at V and 0 bases at J, with 4 bases between. CDR3 region: CASSLAGSYEQYF. The CDR3 coding sequence is TGTGCCAGCAGCTTGGCCGGCTCCTACGAGCAGTACTTC.

This clone appeared a few times. The chain recombines TRBV11-3 with TRBJ2-6; possible D gene TRBD1, 6 bases. Trimming removed 5 bases from V and 3 bases from J, with 14 bases in between. Germline lookup yields CDR1 SGHNT and CDR2 YENEEA. This CDR3 region has 16 residues. Here the CDR3 DNA reads TGTGCCAGCAGCCCTCCCAGGGGTGATGGGGCCAACGTCCTGACTTTC. Amino acids: CASSPPRGDGANVLTF.

This chain connects TRBV6-5 to TRBJ2-3; the D is unclear. CDR1 is MNHEY and CDR2 is SVGAGI in the germline V gene. V was clipped by 5 bases and J by 0 bases, with 9 bases between them. The CDR3 totals 14 residues. CDR3 DNA: TGTGCCAGCAGTCTAACTACTAGCACAGATACGCAGTATTTT. Translating gives CASSLTTSTDTQYF.